What follows are 26 T cell receptor beta chains derived from one specimen sequenced in a study of blood T cell repertoires in COVID-19. Libraries were prepared by immunoSEQ multiplex PCR; TCRdb keeps only in-frame clonotypes and omits some of them. This sample has fewer than 200,000 clones, with 80% to 90% found just once. Sequencing used peripheral blood. These receptors came from a man between 18 and 29 years old who had recovered from COVID-19.

The V call is TRBV19, the J call TRBJ2-5; 8 positions agree with TRBD1. The CDR3 runs 14 residues. The J segment lost 3 bases and the V segment lost 6 bases, leaving 6 bases of the junction unmatched. CDR1 and CDR2 from the germline V gene are LNHDA and SQIVND (reference sequence). In DNA, the CDR3 is TGTGCCAGTAGCCCCCCGACAGGGGAAGAGACCCAGTACTTC. Protein product: CASSPPTGEETQYF.

Only a few counts were recorded for this clone. The genes are TRBV7-6 and TRBJ1-4; possible D gene TRBD1, 5 bases. V dropped 7 bases and J dropped 15 bases, with 21 bases sitting between them. CDR1 is SGHVS and CDR2 is FNYEAQ in the germline V gene. This CDR3 has 13 residues. CDR3 DNA: TGTGCCAGCACCTCATACCAGGGAATGTCTTTGTTTTTT. It encodes CASTSYQGMSLFF.

This chain links TRBV11-2 with TRBJ2-7, with D unclear. The germline V gene has CDR1 SGHAT and CDR2 FQNNGV. CDR3 length: 13 residues. V dropped 2 bases and J dropped 2 bases, with 7 bases sitting between them. DNA for the CDR3: TGTGCCAGCAGCTTACTCCAGACCTACGAGCAGTACTTC. It encodes CASSLLQTYEQYF.

The chain employs TRBV2 and TRBJ2-4; 8 bases line up with TRBD1. The CDR3 is 16 amino acids. From germline, CDR1 is SNHLY and CDR2 FYNNEI. J was trimmed by 6 bases and V by 5 bases; bases with no gene match: 12. CDR3 sequence (DNA): TGTGCCAGCAGTCAGCTTCAGGGGGCCGGAGGAAACATTCAGTACTTC. It translates to CASSQLQGAGGNIQYF.

The chain is built from TRBV5-1 and TRBJ1-4, with 10 bases lining up with TRBD1. CDR1 is SGHRS and CDR2 is YFSETQ in the germline V gene. V lost 2 bases, J lost 8 bases, and 9 bases stayed unmatched. The CDR3 runs to 16 residues. CDR3: CASSFGRTGGIEKLFF. DNA of the CDR3: TGCGCCAGCAGCTTTGGCAGGACAGGGGGAATAGAAAAACTGTTTTTT.

V gene TRBV7-8 combines with J gene TRBJ1-5; D is unresolved. The germline CDR1 and CDR2 sequences are SGHVS and FQNEAQ. CDR3 length: 15 residues. V gave up 5 bases and J gave up 1 base, with 12 bases separating them. The CDR3 DNA is TGTGCCAGCAGCCCCCAGGCGGGAAGCAATCAGCCCCAGCATTTT. Residues: CASSPQAGSNQPQHF.

The V call is TRBV27, the J call TRBJ2-2; 7 bases are shared with TRBD2. The CDR3 extends over 16 amino acids. V lost 4 bases, J lost 5 bases, and 10 bases stayed unmatched. The germline V gene has CDR1 MNHEY and CDR2 SMNVEV (reference sequence). As DNA, the CDR3 is TGTGCCAGCAGTTCCATCGGACTAGTCTTGACCGGGGAGCTGTTTTTT. This gives the protein CASSSIGLVLTGELFF.

This chain joins TRBV28 and TRBJ2-7; the match to TRBD2 covers 9 bases. The CDR3 is made up of 13 amino acids. With 8 bases clipped from V and 4 bases from J, the junction kept 6 bases outside the gene matches. Looked up from germline, CDR1 is MDHEN and CDR2 is SYDVKM. DNA of the CDR3: TGTGCCAGCGGGGGACTAGCCCCTTACGAGCAGTACTTC. Translation: CASGGLAPYEQYF.

The chain employs TRBV28 and TRBJ1-4, with 7 nucleotides matching TRBD1. After removal of 3 bases from V and 8 bases from J, the junction contained 12 bases not matched to a gene. The length of the CDR3 is 16 residues. Germline V gives CDR1 MDHEN, CDR2 SYDVKM. The CDR3, as DNA: TGTGCCAGCAGTTTGAGGGACAGTGCCCGAAGGGAAAAACTGTTTTTT. Amino acid sequence: CASSLRDSARREKLFF.

As to this clone: The same CDR3 can be traced to other DNA sequences in this sample. V gene TRBV10-3 combines with J gene TRBJ2-7; D is possibly TRBD1 (5 bases). V was trimmed by 0 bases and J by 2 bases, leaving 8 bases between them. Germline V gene data show CDR1 as ENHRY and CDR2 as SYGVKD. The CDR3 runs to 14 residues. CDR3 in amino acids: CAISESAGTYEQYF. In DNA form, the CDR3 reads TGTGCCATCAGTGAGTCCGCAGGGACCTACGAGCAGTACTTC.

This chain joins TRBV10-2 and TRBJ1-3; 8 bases agree with TRBD1. This CDR3 has 16 amino acids. J was trimmed by 7 bases and V by 3 bases; bases with no gene match: 11. CDR1 is WSHSY and CDR2 is SAAADI in the germline V gene. CDR3 sequence: CASSERGQDGSNTIYF. The CDR3, as DNA: TGCGCCAGCAGTGAAAGGGGACAGGATGGGTCGAACACCATATATTTT.

This clone was seen once. The rearrangement uses TRBV6-5 and TRBJ2-7; tentatively, D is TRBD1 (5 bases). Germline values: CDR1 MNHEY, CDR2 SVGAGI. The germline V and J ends were trimmed by 4 bases and 9 bases, with 10 bases remaining between them. The CDR3 extends over 11 amino acids. CDR3 loop: CASSSGRVQYF. The CDR3 DNA is TGTGCCAGCAGTTCAGGGCGAGTGCAGTACTTC.

J is TRBJ1-1 and V is TRBV7-9; 8 bases are shared with TRBD1. V lost 3 bases, J lost 0 bases, and 3 bases stayed unmatched. Germline V gives CDR1 SEHNR, CDR2 FQNEAQ (reference sequence). The CDR3 has 15 residues. The CDR3 sequence is CASSFQTGVNTEAFF. The CDR3 DNA reads TGTGCCAGCAGCTTTCAGACAGGGGTGAACACTGAAGCTTTCTTT.

The rearrangement joins TRBV5-1 to TRBJ1-5; TRBD1 agrees at 8 bases. The germline V gene encodes CDR1 SGHRS and CDR2 YFSETQ. The CDR3 totals 15 residues. Trimming removed 4 bases from V and 3 bases from J; junction bases left unmatched: 6. The CDR3, as DNA: TGCGCCAGCAGCCCGACAGGGGACGCCAATCAGCCCCAGCATTTT. Translated: CASSPTGDANQPQHF.

The V gene is TRBV4-1, the J gene TRBJ2-3, with 7 bases aligning to TRBD1. Germline lookup yields CDR1 MGHRA and CDR2 YSYEKL. This CDR3 is built from 17 residues. Trimming took 2 bases from V and 1 from J; bases not matched to a gene: 9. CDR3 DNA: TGCGCCAGCAGCCAACTTGACAGGGTGGTGGGCACAGATACGCAGTATTTT. Translation: CASSQLDRVVGTDTQYF.

A few counts support this clone. CDR3: CAWSVDRAKGFPQPQHF. The CDR3 nucleotides read TGTGCCTGGAGTGTAGACAGGGCGAAAGGCTTTCCCCAGCCCCAGCATTTT. This rearrangement joins TRBV30 to TRBJ1-5; TRBD1 matches at 7 bases. Germline-derived CDR1 and CDR2 are GTSNPN and SVGIG (reference sequence). V gave up 0 bases and J gave up 7 bases; unmatched junction bases: 15. This CDR3 comprises 17 residues.

This chain connects TRBV20-1 to TRBJ1-5, with D hard to call. This CDR3 region has 13 residues. V gave up 3 bases and J gave up 4 bases, with 10 bases separating them. Germline loops: CDR1 DFQATT, CDR2 SNEGSKA (reference sequence). In nucleotides, the CDR3 is TGCAGTGCTAGTGACGGGAAAAATCAGCCCCAGCATTTT. Its protein product is CSASDGKNQPQHF.

The chain is built from TRBV10-1 and TRBJ2-1; 15 nucleotides align to TRBD2. Germline V lookup: CDR1 WNHNN, CDR2 SYGVQD (reference sequence). V lost 4 bases and J lost 6; bases outside the gene matches: 4. The CDR3 has 16 residues. In DNA form, the CDR3 reads TGCGCCAGCAGTGGGGGACTAGCGGGAGGAGGCAATGAGCAGTTCTTC. It encodes CASSGGLAGGGNEQFF.

This chain uses TRBV7-8 with TRBJ1-2; D might be TRBD1 (5 bases). This CDR3 has 15 residues. V lost 2 bases to trimming and J lost 7 bases, with 17 bases between them. The V gene's germline CDR1 is SGHVS and CDR2 FQNEAQ. CDR3 in DNA: TGTGCCAGCAGCTTATCCGGTCGGGGGGTATTTGGCTACACCTTC. Its protein is CASSLSGRGVFGYTF.

The gene calls are TRBV27 and TRBJ2-1; weak D call: TRBD2 (5 bases). CDR3 size: 15 residues. With 5 bases removed from V and 6 bases from J, the gap between germline ends came to 17 bases. The V gene's germline CDR1 is MNHEY and CDR2 SMNVEV (reference sequence). The CDR3 bases are TGTGCCAGCAGTCAACCAAGCGGACTGATCAATGAGCAGTTCTTC. The encoded protein is CASSQPSGLINEQFF.

In this sample, this clone turned up once. This chain joins TRBV28 and TRBJ2-2, with D perhaps TRBD1 (5 bases). There are 14 residues in the CDR3. CDR1 and CDR2 (germline): MDHEN, SYDVKM. The ends were cut back, 3 bases at V and 7 bases at J, with 12 bases in the middle. CDR3 sequence: CASSFGQGIGELFF. CDR3 nucleotide sequence: TGTGCCAGCAGTTTTGGGCAGGGTATCGGGGAGCTGTTTTTT.

V and J are TRBV5-4 and TRBJ1-4, with 9 bases aligning to TRBD1. The CDR3 has 15 amino acids. Germline-derived CDR1 and CDR2 are SGHNT and YYREEE (reference sequence). V gave up 0 bases and J gave up 7 bases; unmatched junction bases: 4. The CDR3 protein is CASSLGGQGGEKLFF. DNA of the CDR3: TGTGCCAGCAGCTTGGGGGGACAGGGAGGTGAAAAACTGTTTTTT.

The chain combines TRBV27 with TRBJ2-1, with D perhaps TRBD2 (6 bases). The V gene's germline CDR1 is MNHEY and CDR2 SMNVEV (reference sequence). This CDR3 spans 14 amino acids. The germline V and J ends were trimmed by 6 bases and 6 bases, with 15 bases remaining between them. CDR3 DNA: TGTGCCAGCAGGGTGGGAGGTGATATCAATGAGCAGTTCTTC. It is translated as CASRVGGDINEQFF.

V and J are TRBV24-1 and TRBJ2-1, with 8 bases lining up with TRBD2. The trim removed 4 bases at V and 3 bases at J, leaving 4 bases unmatched. From germline, CDR1 is KGHDR and CDR2 SFDVKD. CDR3 size: 15 residues. The CDR3 region is CATSEAGALYNEQFF. Written as DNA, the CDR3 is TGTGCCACCAGTGAAGCGGGAGCCCTCTACAATGAGCAGTTCTTC.

V gene TRBV5-1 combines with J gene TRBJ1-2; 7 bases line up with TRBD1. The CDR3 runs to 17 residues. Germline V lookup: CDR1 SGHRS, CDR2 YFSETQ. The V segment lost 4 bases and the J segment 6 bases; nucleotides outside the gene matches: 18. CDR3 amino acids: CASSLGQKPAIGDGYTF. CDR3 sequence (DNA): TGCGCCAGCAGCCTGGGACAGAAACCAGCAATTGGTGATGGCTACACCTTC. Full variable domain (outside the CDR3, taken from reference TRBV5-1 and TRBJ1-2): KAGVTQTPRYLIKTRGQQVTLSCSPISGHRSVSWYQQTPGQGLQFLFEYFSETQRNKGNFPGRFSGRQFSNSRSEMNVSTLELGDSALYLCASSLGQKPAIGDGYTFGSGTRLTVV.

The rearrangement links TRBV7-3 to TRBJ2-5; D gene ambiguous. CDR1 and CDR2 from the germline V gene are SGHTA and FQGTGA. The CDR3 contains 13 residues. V was shortened by 5 bases and J by 2 bases, with 9 bases between the two germline ends. In DNA form, the CDR3 reads TGTGCCAGCAGCGTTAGTCCTCAAGAGACCCAGTACTTC. The encoded protein is CASSVSPQETQYF.